Listed below are T cell receptor beta chains from one sample, sequenced in a study of regulatory T cells in long-lasting Graves disease. TCRdb re-called the multiplex PCR reads with MiXCR, one entry per CDR3 protein. This sample carries about 220,000 distinct CDR3 sequences, around 19% of them seen once, and the ten largest clones take 22%. Sequencing used peripheral blood mononuclear cells (PBMCs), obtained at new diagnosis, from a patient treated with antithyroid drugs. All receptors derive from a female donor with Graves disease. The conserved cysteine and the conserved F or W are not part of the CDR3 here.

>TRBJ2-5|TRBV5-5
ASSLAAAPETQY
>TRBJ2-6|TRBV13
ASSRLAGAGANVLT
>TRBJ2-2|TRBV18
ASSPPGQNTGELF
>TRBJ1-5|TRBV7-7
ASRRSRRLYQPQH
>TRBJ2-4|TRBV29-1
SVVDAMDIQY
>TRBJ2-7|TRBV19
ASEATAGDYEQY
>TRBJ2-5|TRBV10-3
AISEGRKETQY
>TRBJ2-1|TRBV7-9
ATQSSGSQDEQF
>TRBJ2-5|TRBV10-3
AISVGLAEETQY
>TRBJ2-5|TRBV20-1
SARDHYPPDQETQY
>TRBJ2-1|TRBV27
ASSLSIRRAPSYNEQF
>TRBJ2-7|TRBV9
ASSPSGLGYEQY
>TRBJ1-2|TRBV24-1
ATRKNRDRSFYGYT
>TRBJ2-2|TRBV2
ASSKTGRAGELF
>TRBJ1-4|TRBV19
ASSPPRVGLATNEKLF
>TRBJ2-7|TRBV27
ASSAHGAEQY
>TRBJ2-7|TRBV7-3
ASSLVPDYEQY
>TRBJ2-7|TRBV11-2
ASSLVTSGSYEQY
>TRBJ2-7|TRBV10-3
AMRQGNSYEQY
>TRBJ1-5|TRBV28
ASSFRTGGSNQPQH
>TRBJ1-1|TRBV29-1
SVGATGVGAF
>TRBJ2-7|TRBV3-1
ASRPTSSYEQY
>TRBJ2-1|TRBV24-1
ATSPSVGTGKF
>TRBJ2-3|TRBV7-3
ASSVSGADTQY
>TRBJ2-7|TRBV12-3/TRBV12-4
ASSFSWREGSSYEQY
>TRBJ2-1|TRBV30
AWSVLASGIYNEQF
>TRBJ2-5|TRBV5-4
ASSIRDRGETQY
>TRBJ1-3|TRBV9
ASSGSSGNTIY
>TRBJ1-1|TRBV7-9
ASSQRERLNTEAF
>TRBJ1-5|TRBV10-1
ASPFDGLGNQPQH
>TRBJ2-1|TRBV5-4
ASSLGAGANGDEQF
>TRBJ2-1|TRBV12-3/TRBV12-4
ASTPGSGGSSYNEQF
>TRBJ2-2|TRBV29-1
SVDDGIAGELF
>TRBJ1-1|TRBV25-1
ASRGQGRAEAF
>TRBJ1-2|TRBV18
SSSPTNTDSNYGYT
>TRBJ1-2|TRBV19
ASSPVGASNYGYT
>TRBJ2-7|TRBV19
ASSGREGYEQY
>TRBJ1-5|TRBV20-1
SARAGGEGQPQH
>TRBJ2-1|TRBV24-1
ATSAGGETGEQF
>TRBJ2-5|TRBV19
ASSMGANRETQY
>TRBJ2-7|TRBV28
ASSSRRDVSYEQY
>TRBJ2-5|TRBV5-6
ASSIERETQY
>TRBJ1-1|TRBV10-3
AIRKGATRGTEAF
>TRBJ1-1|TRBV20-1
SARDPTGVTEAF
>TRBJ2-5|TRBV15
ATSRDGVQETQY
>TRBJ2-7|TRBV9
ASSVEGTSGRGGTYEQY
>TRBJ1-1|TRBV20-1
SARESDNLLNTEAF
>TRBJ1-2|TRBV30
AWSPNLGYT
>TRBJ1-2|TRBV5-1
ASSPVTVNYGYT
>TRBJ1-5|TRBV2
ASSEGQETNQPQH
>TRBJ1-4|TRBV6-5
ASSYPGTATNEKLF
>TRBJ1-1|TRBV7-8
ASSLAPQANTEAF
>TRBJ2-2|TRBV12-3/TRBV12-4
ASIGGAGMAGELF
>TRBJ2-1|TRBV7-2
ASSLAMEAKQF
>TRBJ2-7|TRBV7-2
ASSFFPSEQY